Listed here are 9 T cell receptor beta chains from one sample, sequenced in a study of blood T cell repertoires in COVID-19. Profiled with immunoSEQ multiplex PCR; TCRdb holds only in-frame clones, not every one. In the table there are a few hundred thousand clones, about 86% of which are singletons. The sequencing sample was made of PBMCs or T cells enriched from blood (not recorded which). The receptors come from a woman between 40 and 55 years old with acute COVID-19.

The chain uses TRBV4-2 and TRBJ2-7, with D tentatively TRBD1 (6 bases). The CDR3 sequence is 15 residues long. V was shortened by 0 bases and J by 2 bases, with 11 bases between the two germline ends. Germline V gives CDR1 LGHNA, CDR2 YNFKEQ. CDR3 region: CASSQDLRTAYEQYF. The DNA of the CDR3 is TGTGCCAGCAGCCAAGACCTGAGGACAGCCTACGAGCAGTACTTC.

The chain is built from TRBV2 and TRBJ1-5, with a weak D call TRBD1 (6 bases). This CDR3 is 15 amino acids long. Germline CDR1 reads SNHLY; CDR2 reads FYNNEI. The germline V and J ends were trimmed by 6 bases and 0 bases, with 12 bases remaining between them. The chain's CDR3 is CASSGGGYSNQPQHF. In DNA, the CDR3 is TGTGCCAGCAGCGGGGGGGGCTATAGCAATCAGCCCCAGCATTTT. Filled out from reference TRBV2 and TRBJ1-5, the complete variable domain reads EPEVTQTPSHQVTQMGQEVILRCVPISNHLYFYWYRQILGQKVEFLVSFYNNEISEKSEIFDDQFSVERPDGSNFTLKIRSTKLEDSAMYFCASSGGGYSNQPQHFGDGTRLSIL.

This chain links TRBV28 with TRBJ2-3; perhaps TRBD2 as D (6 bases). Per the germline V gene, CDR1 is MDHEN and CDR2 is SYDVKM. Between the trimmed V and J ends, which lost 7 bases and 1 base, there was a span of 12 bases. This CDR3 is 14 amino acids long. CDR3 residues: CASTLARRTDTQYF. CDR3 DNA: TGTGCCAGCACCCTAGCGCGCCGCACAGATACGCAGTATTTT.

The V call is TRBV7-8, the J call TRBJ2-2, with 9 nucleotides matching TRBD1. Germline V gene sequence: CDR1 SGHVS, CDR2 FQNEAQ. V was pared by 5 bases and J by 4 bases, with 11 bases of the junction left unmatched. The CDR3 covers 17 residues. The CDR3 DNA follows: TGTGCCAGCAGCGAGAAGAACAGGGGGCGAGTCACCGGGGAGCTGTTTTTT. The encoded protein is CASSEKNRGRVTGELFF.

The chain joins TRBV28 to TRBJ1-1, with D perhaps matching TRBD1 (6 bases). CDR3 size: 16 residues. With 7 bases removed from V and 1 base from J, the gap between germline ends came to 19 bases. From germline, CDR1 is MDHEN and CDR2 SYDVKM. Written as DNA, the CDR3 is TGTGCCAGCATCCAAGGGGGGGCGAGTGGGAACACTGAAGCTTTCTTT. Translating gives CASIQGGASGNTEAFF.

The chain has TRBV28 and TRBJ1-2; 9 bases match TRBD1. CDR1 MDHEN and CDR2 SYDVKM come from the germline V gene. The CDR3 consists of 19 residues. Germline trimming cut 6 bases from V and 2 bases from J; bases unmatched to any gene: 19. This CDR3 is CASSSILPERDRENYGYTF. For the CDR3, the DNA is TGTGCCAGCAGCTCGATACTACCCGAGCGGGACAGGGAAAACTATGGCTACACCTTC.

The chain links TRBV11-2 to TRBJ2-2; TRBD1 aligns across 9 bases. The CDR3 totals 15 residues. Germline lookup yields CDR1 SGHAT and CDR2 FQNNGV. V lost 4 bases to trimming and J lost 6 bases; unmatched junction nucleotides: 6. DNA for the CDR3: TGTGCCAGCAGCTACCGGGACAGGGCGGCCGGGGAGCTGTTTTTT. This encodes CASSYRDRAAGELFF. Based on the CDR3 plus reference TRBV11-2 and TRBJ2-2, the full variable domain is EAGVAQSPRYKIIEKRQSVAFWCNPISGHATLYWYQQILGQGPKLLIQFQNNGVVDDSQLPKDRFSAERLKGVDSTLKIQPAKLEDSAVYLCASSYRDRAAGELFFGEGSRLTVL.

V is TRBV11-3 and J is TRBJ2-2, with 8 bases lining up with TRBD1. This CDR3 region has 14 residues. J lost 7 bases, V lost 5 bases, and 6 bases had no gene match. Germline CDR1 and CDR2: SGHNT and YENEEA. The CDR3 loop is CASSAGGHGGELFF. CDR3 nucleotide sequence: TGTGCCAGCAGCGCAGGGGGCCACGGCGGGGAGCTGTTTTTT.

The rearrangement joins TRBV28 to TRBJ2-7; D is possibly TRBD1 (6 bases). The germline CDR1 and CDR2 sequences are MDHEN and SYDVKM. The CDR3 totals 13 residues. V was trimmed by 4 bases and J by 9 bases, leaving 16 bases between them. In nucleotides, the CDR3 is TGTGCCAGCAGTTACTCGAGGACAGCGCGGCAGTACTTC. This codes for CASSYSRTARQYF.